These T cell receptor beta chains were read from a single sample in a study of Ad26.COV2.S vaccination and SARS-CoV-2 variants. Data came from immunoSEQ multiplex PCR; TCRdb stores just in-frame clones and leaves some out. The sample lists around 400,000 clones; 75% to 95% were seen once. Sequencing was performed on peripheral blood, taken in a trial of Ad26.COV2.S vaccine versus placebo. All receptors come from a person between 18 and 65 years old who received the Ad26.COV2.S COVID-19 vaccine or a placebo. CDR3s include the opening cysteine and the closing phenylalanine or tryptophan. The order of the fields is D gene, V gene, J gene, clone size, CDR3 protein, CDR3 DNA. The D gene is left open where the match is weak. Clone size, where shown, is once, few, many, or a class for clones that have expanded.

D: .; V: TRBV28; J: TRBJ1-3; size: once; CDR3: CASSPGVGNTIYF; DNA: TGTGCCAGCAGTCCGGGGGTTGGAAACACCATATATTTT
D: .; V: TRBV28; J: TRBJ2-1; size: .; CDR3: CASSWTDTVHEQFF; DNA: TGTGCCAGCAGTTGGACCGATACGGTACATGAGCAGTTCTTC
D: .; V: TRBV19; J: TRBJ1-4; size: once; CDR3: CASSIDRGAGEKLFF; DNA: TGTGCCAGTAGTATAGACCGGGGCGCAGGGGAAAAACTGTTTTTT
D: .; V: TRBV6-5; J: TRBJ1-2; size: .; CDR3: CASNPREGYGYTF; DNA: TGTGCCAGCAACCCGCGGGAGGGGTATGGCTACACCTTC
D: .; V: TRBV10-1; J: TRBJ1-1; size: .; CDR3: CASSEQVNTEAFF; DNA: TGCGCCAGCAGTGAGCAGGTGAACACTGAAGCTTTCTTT
D: .; V: TRBV24-1; J: TRBJ2-3; size: .; CDR3: CATSDTESTDTQYF; DNA: TGTGCCACCAGTGATACAGAGAGCACAGATACGCAGTATTTT
D: TRBD2; V: TRBV9; J: TRBJ2-1; size: .; CDR3: CASSVGGRGTSGQYNEQFF; DNA: TGTGCCAGCAGCGTCGGAGGGAGGGGGACTAGCGGGCAATACAATGAGCAGTTCTTC
D: TRBD2; V: TRBV7-7; J: TRBJ2-2; size: .; CDR3: CASSLTSGNTGELFF; DNA: TGTGCCAGCAGCTTGACTAGCGGGAACACCGGGGAGCTGTTTTTT
D: .; V: TRBV3-1/TRBV3-2; J: TRBJ2-2; size: .; CDR3: CASSRGTQGTGELFF; DNA: TGTGCCAGCAGCCGTGGGACCCAGGGAACCGGGGAGCTGTTTTTT
D: TRBD1; V: TRBV24-1; J: TRBJ2-1; size: once; CDR3: CATSDPRTGAFNEQFF; DNA: TGTGCCACCAGTGACCCACGGACAGGGGCGTTCAATGAGCAGTTCTTC
D: TRBD2; V: TRBV9; J: TRBJ2-5; size: .; CDR3: CASSPGTSFETQYF; DNA: TGTGCCAGCAGCCCTGGGACTAGTTTTGAGACCCAGTACTTC
D: .; V: TRBV5-6; J: TRBJ2-7; size: .; CDR3: CASSLDTRSFPNYEQYF; DNA: TGTGCCAGCAGCTTGGACACAAGAAGTTTCCCGAACTACGAGCAGTACTTC
D: TRBD1; V: TRBV12-5; J: TRBJ1-2; size: once; CDR3: CASGLPDLGQNYGYTF; DNA: TGTGCTAGTGGTTTGCCTGACCTGGGACAGAACTATGGCTACACCTTC
D: TRBD2; V: TRBV5-4; J: TRBJ2-1; size: .; CDR3: CASSLAAGRAEDEQFF; DNA: TGTGCCAGCAGCTTGGCCGCCGGGAGGGCCGAGGATGAGCAGTTCTTC
D: TRBD2; V: TRBV7-9; J: TRBJ2-5; size: .; CDR3: CASSFSGETQYF; DNA: TGTGCCAGCAGCTTTAGCGGGGAGACCCAGTACTTC
D: .; V: TRBV4-1; J: TRBJ1-2; size: .; CDR3: CASSQVEGGDYGYTF; DNA: TGCGCCAGCAGCCAAGTAGAAGGAGGTGACTATGGCTACACCTTC
D: .; V: TRBV4-3; J: TRBJ2-3; size: .; CDR3: CASSQDGSGGTDTQYF; DNA: TGCGCCAGCAGCCAAGACGGGAGTGGGGGCACAGATACGCAGTATTTT
D: TRBD2; V: TRBV4-3; J: TRBJ2-1; size: .; CDR3: CASSQASPGTSGYNEQFF; DNA: TGCGCCAGCAGCCAAGCCTCTCCAGGGACTAGCGGATACAATGAGCAGTTCTTC
D: .; V: TRBV6-5; J: TRBJ2-7; size: .; CDR3: CASRKTYEQYF; DNA: TGTGCCAGCAGGAAAACTTACGAGCAGTACTTC
D: .; V: TRBV5-1; J: TRBJ1-1; size: .; CDR3: CASSPTRGTEAFF; DNA: TGCGCCAGCAGCCCTACGAGGGGCACTGAAGCTTTCTTT
D: TRBD1; V: TRBV19; J: TRBJ1-1; size: .; CDR3: CASSGTGEAAFF; DNA: TGTGCCAGTAGCGGGACAGGGGAGGCAGCTTTCTTT
D: .; V: TRBV30; J: TRBJ2-5; size: .; CDR3: CAWSNRDTPQETQYF; DNA: TGTGCCTGGAGTAACCGGGACACTCCTCAAGAGACCCAGTACTTC
D: .; V: TRBV18; J: TRBJ2-7; size: .; CDR3: CASSPPGQTYEQYF; DNA: TGTGCCAGCTCACCACCGGGACAAACCTACGAGCAGTACTTC
D: .; V: TRBV10-2; J: TRBJ1-1; size: .; CDR3: CATGDLNTEAFF; DNA: TGCGCCACAGGAGACCTGAACACTGAAGCTTTCTTT
D: TRBD1; V: TRBV10-3; J: TRBJ1-6; size: .; CDR3: CAISESDRGSPLHF; DNA: TGTGCCATCAGTGAGTCTGACAGGGGTTCACCCCTCCACTTT
D: TRBD2; V: TRBV3-1/TRBV3-2; J: TRBJ2-7; size: .; CDR3: CASSQARLNPLAGGAEQYF; DNA: TGTGCCAGCAGCCAGGCCCGCTTAAACCCACTAGCGGGAGGGGCCGAGCAGTACTTC
D: TRBD1; V: TRBV6-6; J: TRBJ1-2; size: .; CDR3: CASSWDREFEDGYTF; DNA: TGTGCCAGCTCATGGGACAGAGAATTCGAGGATGGCTACACCTTC
D: .; V: TRBV5-1; J: TRBJ2-1; size: .; CDR3: CASSLGGYEQFF; DNA: TGCGCCAGCAGCTTAGGAGGGTATGAGCAGTTCTTC
D: .; V: TRBV11-2; J: TRBJ1-6; size: few; CDR3: CASSLDGRTNNSPLHF; DNA: TGTGCCAGCAGCTTAGATGGGAGGACAAATAATTCACCCCTCCACTTT
D: .; V: TRBV5-6; J: TRBJ2-1; size: .; CDR3: CASSLLRGGEQFF; DNA: TGTGCCAGCAGCTTGCTCAGGGGCGGTGAGCAGTTCTTC
D: TRBD2; V: TRBV5-1; J: TRBJ2-7; size: .; CDR3: CASSLASGIYEQYF; DNA: TGCGCCAGCAGCTTGGCTAGCGGGATCTACGAGCAGTACTTC
D: .; V: TRBV7-9; J: TRBJ1-1; size: .; CDR3: CASSLVRFRDKNTEAFF; DNA: TGTGCCAGCAGCTTAGTCCGCTTCCGGGACAAGAACACTGAAGCTTTCTTT
D: .; V: TRBV25-1; J: TRBJ2-7; size: .; CDR3: CASSEEELAYEQYF; DNA: TGTGCCAGCAGTGAAGAGGAACTGGCCTACGAGCAGTACTTC
D: .; V: TRBV7-9; J: TRBJ2-7; size: few; CDR3: CASSPTSPRSYEQYF; DNA: TGTGCCAGCAGCCCAACCTCTCCTCGCTCCTACGAGCAGTACTTC
D: .; V: TRBV25-1; J: TRBJ2-7; size: .; CDR3: CATESPISSYEQYF; DNA: TGTGCGACGGAAAGCCCCATTAGCTCCTACGAGCAGTACTTC
D: .; V: TRBV3-1/TRBV3-2; J: TRBJ1-5; size: .; CDR3: CASSRTVNQPQHF; DNA: TGTGCCAGCAGCCGGACTGTAAATCAGCCCCAGCATTTT
D: .; V: TRBV28; J: TRBJ2-5; size: .; CDR3: CASRTITGSETQYF; DNA: TGTGCCAGCAGAACCATCACAGGGTCAGAGACCCAGTACTTC
D: .; V: TRBV7-9; J: TRBJ1-2; size: .; CDR3: CASTLQDGAHFGYTF; DNA: TGTGCCAGCACTTTACAAGACGGCGCTCATTTTGGCTACACCTTC
D: TRBD1; V: TRBV19; J: TRBJ2-5; size: .; CDR3: CASSGDRGRETQYF; DNA: TGTGCCAGTAGTGGCGACAGGGGGAGAGAGACCCAGTACTTC
D: .; V: TRBV28; J: TRBJ1-3; size: .; CDR3: CASSDSTGNTIYF; DNA: TGTGCCAGCAGCGATAGCACTGGAAACACCATATATTTT
D: TRBD1; V: TRBV6-1; J: TRBJ1-2; size: .; CDR3: CASSFGQGIWGYTF; DNA: TGTGCCAGCAGTTTCGGACAGGGGATTTGGGGCTACACCTTC
D: .; V: TRBV3-1/TRBV3-2; J: TRBJ2-7; size: .; CDR3: CASSQDLWQQYF; DNA: TGTGCCAGCAGCCAAGATCTTTGGCAGCAGTACTTC
D: .; V: TRBV14; J: TRBJ2-2; size: .; CDR3: CASSQGWTGELFF; DNA: TGTGCCAGCAGTCAGGGCTGGACCGGGGAGCTGTTTTTT
D: .; V: TRBV27; J: TRBJ2-5; size: .; CDR3: CASSLMVDGTQYF; DNA: TGTGCCAGCAGTTTAATGGTGGATGGGACCCAGTACTTC
D: .; V: TRBV4-1; J: TRBJ2-1; size: .; CDR3: CASSPGRGGPFF; DNA: TGCGCCAGCAGCCCGGGAAGGGGGGGGCCGTTCTTC
D: .; V: TRBV5-1; J: TRBJ2-7; size: .; CDR3: CASSTGTSDEQYF; DNA: TGCGCCAGCAGCACCGGGACCTCGGACGAGCAGTACTTC
D: .; V: TRBV10-3; J: TRBJ1-3; size: .; CDR3: CAISEQGTKVDSGNTIYF; DNA: TGTGCCATCAGTGAGCAGGGGACGAAGGTCGATTCTGGAAACACCATATATTTT
D: TRBD2; V: TRBV10-2; J: TRBJ2-7; size: .; CDR3: CASMLAGGPAEHEQYF; DNA: TGCGCCAGCATGCTAGCGGGAGGGCCAGCAGAGCACGAGCAGTACTTC
D: TRBD1; V: TRBV10-2; J: TRBJ2-2; size: .; CDR3: CASSESEAGQGRTGELFF; DNA: TGCGCCAGCAGTGAAAGTGAGGCGGGACAGGGGAGGACCGGGGAGCTGTTTTTT
D: TRBD2; V: TRBV5-8; J: TRBJ2-1; size: .; CDR3: CASSIGTSGNYNEQFF; DNA: TGTGCCAGCAGCATAGGGACTAGCGGGAACTACAATGAGCAGTTCTTC
D: TRBD1; V: TRBV6-5; J: TRBJ2-1; size: .; CDR3: CASSLTGGDNEQFF; DNA: TGTGCCAGCAGTTTGACAGGGGGTGACAATGAGCAGTTCTTC
D: .; V: TRBV5-1; J: TRBJ2-1; size: .; CDR3: CASSPTTGVNEQFF; DNA: TGCGCCAGCAGCCCAACGACGGGGGTAAATGAGCAGTTCTTC
D: TRBD2; V: TRBV7-2; J: TRBJ2-3; size: .; CDR3: CASSPFGRVTDTQYF; DNA: TGTGCCAGCAGCCCGTTCGGGAGGGTCACAGATACGCAGTATTTT
D: TRBD1; V: TRBV6-5; J: TRBJ2-7; size: .; CDR3: CASRRGQGSSYEQYF; DNA: TGTGCCAGCAGGCGAGGACAGGGTAGCTCCTACGAGCAGTACTTC
D: .; V: TRBV19; J: TRBJ2-7; size: .; CDR3: CASSLQGSYYEQYF; DNA: TGTGCCAGTAGCCTACAGGGATCCTACTACGAGCAGTACTTC
D: .; V: TRBV5-1; J: TRBJ2-7; size: .; CDR3: CASSSGQTYSYEQYF; DNA: TGCGCCAGCAGCTCCGGACAGACCTACTCCTACGAGCAGTACTTC